This T cell receptor (beta chain) was sequenced in a study of T cells in Graves' hyperthyroidism and ophthalmopathy (dated by TCRdb to about 2019). Turning to the overall study: Peripheral blood was sampled at the time of initial diagnosis, prior to any treatment. TCR V-J signatures able to tell the groups apart were searched for in a discovery cohort of 100 patients, of whom over 40 had Graves' ophthalmopathy and about 60 had stable Graves' hyperthyroidism. Whether ophthalmopathy could be predicted prospectively was tested in an independent validation cohort made up of under 20 hyperthyroidism patients plus 17 patients who later progressed to ophthalmopathy. For training and testing, the roughly 93 patients in the discovery cohort were randomly divided in a 7:3 ratio. Thyroid tissue and blood T-cell repertoires from several Graves' hyperthyroidism patients were also compared in the study. After blood sampling, hyperthyroidism patients were treated with methimazole at a starting dose of 30 mg daily, and ophthalmopathy patients were treated with high-dose intravenous methylprednisolone. The paper describes TCR Vbeta CDR3 sequencing of around 140 peripheral blood samples, made up of about 40 ophthalmopathy patients, approximately 76 hyperthyroidism patients and 17 progressor patients.

Stable Graves' hyperthyroidism was defined as no progression to ophthalmopathy during 18 months of follow-up. The hyperthyroidism patients were between 18 and 65 years old and newly diagnosed, with a disease duration of less than 2 months. Exclusion was applied to patients with uncontrolled infections, other autoimmune diseases, pregnancy or lactation. Clinical symptoms, serum thyroxine and TRAb, thyroid ultrasound, and orbital computed tomography formed the basis for the diagnoses. PBMCs were isolated from about 9.2 ml of fresh peripheral blood by Ficoll-Paque density gradient centrifugation. Trizol reagent was used to extract total RNA, and RNA quality was then checked on an Agilent 2100 Bioanalyzer. Points the paper makes about the study in general: Most expanded thyroid clonotypes (frequency above 0.001) were also detected in blood, suggesting blood repertoires may reflect thyroid immune responses. A 13 V-J signature model separated ophthalmopathy from stable hyperthyroidism, with over 85% sensitivity and 81% to 83% specificity in cross-validation and 80%/75% in testing. No statistical method was used to set the sample size in advance, and investigators knew the group allocation. In validation, progression to ophthalmopathy was predicted by the model with around 70% sensitivity and 72.22% specificity, a median of approximately 6.5 months before onset.

TCR beta CDR3 regions were amplified from RNA transcripts. A first-round RT-PCR of the TCR CDR3 used the HTBI primer set with the Qiagen OneStep RT-PCR kit. The libraries were constructed in a second round of multiplex PCR and then size-selected and purified. Paired-end sequencing of the libraries was performed with 100 bp reads on an Illumina HiSeq2000. In the original analysis: Raw data were processed with SOAPnuke, discarding reads with adapters, uncalled bases, mean Phred below 15, or no exact constant-primer or identifier match. High-quality paired reads were merged with COPE v1.2.5, and unique nucleotide sequences were defined as clonotypes. MiTCR v1.1 was used to align clonotypes to the IMGT TRBV, TRBD and TRBJ reference segments. Only V-J combinations with frequency above 0.0001, covering 99% to 99.2% of repertoires, were analysed. The TCS score was defined as the ratio of F50 (clonal expansion) to E x V (chaos), calculated using BLOSUM62-based TCRdist between CDR3 peptides within each V-J. Welch's t-statistics and random forest reduced some 510 V-J features to 10 to 15, which were used in a naive Bayes classifier (R e1071). The similarity between thyroid and blood repertoires was quantified using the Morisita-Horn index. TCRdb redid the processing of the public reads, applying fastp at Q25 and MiXCR, and retained in-frame beta chains. Rows merge per CDR3 protein into single entries with the most common DNA and genes. Clone size and V and J calls follow TCRdb, not the original study. The table for this sample lists approximately 870,000 distinct CDR3 sequences; roughly 37% of them were counted only once. Approximately 8.7% of the sample belongs to the ten largest clones.

In regard to this clonotype: Its recognized antigen is unknown. Per-nucleotide qualities are absent, and no much larger clonotype sits a single base away.

The sequence came from a young man with Graves' hyperthyroidism. Input material: blood.

The CDR3 protein is CSANDRGDEQYF. The DNA reads as follows: TGCAGCGCGAATGACAGGGGTGACGAGCAGTACTTC. Recombination joined TRBV29-1 with TRBJ2-7, with 8 bases in between that match TRBD1. CDR1 and CDR2 (SQVTM, ANQGSEA) derive from the germline V gene. V is pruned by 7 bases and J by 5 bases, leaving 7 bases of the junction without a gene match. Counted from cysteine to phenylalanine, this CDR3 has 12 amino acids. CDR3 DNA is the only sequence kept; it has 36 bases, read in frame from the first base.